This T cell receptor beta chain was documented in a study of T cell responses to AZD1222 COVID-19 vaccine. Findings and limits, study-wide: Targeting of unmutated variant regions was reportedly seen in nearly half of spike-specific TCRs. Breadth and depth of Spike-specific TCRs rose after two AZD1222 doses. White British donors predominated, females outnumbered males, and clonal diversity was possibly underestimated. Seropositive AZD1222 recipients at baseline numbered only five or six.

As for this clone: Its antigen is as yet unknown.

Assay used: immunoSEQ multiplex PCR; TCRdb lists only in-frame clones, some missing. The profile shows more than 50,000 clones, 75% to 85% of them singletons. The CDR3 contains 15 residues. V gave up 4 bases and J gave up 1 base, with 13 bases separating them. Germline-derived CDR1 and CDR2 are SGHDN and FVKESK. Source: peripheral blood, taken on day 0 of MenACWY control vaccination. The rearrangement links TRBV14 to TRBJ2-5, with D possibly matching TRBD1 (6 bases). The clonotype originates from an adult in good health. This CDR3 is CASSPGAWAQETQYF. The CDR3 nucleotides read TGTGCCAGCAGCCCAGGGGCCTGGGCCCAAGAGACCCAGTACTTC.